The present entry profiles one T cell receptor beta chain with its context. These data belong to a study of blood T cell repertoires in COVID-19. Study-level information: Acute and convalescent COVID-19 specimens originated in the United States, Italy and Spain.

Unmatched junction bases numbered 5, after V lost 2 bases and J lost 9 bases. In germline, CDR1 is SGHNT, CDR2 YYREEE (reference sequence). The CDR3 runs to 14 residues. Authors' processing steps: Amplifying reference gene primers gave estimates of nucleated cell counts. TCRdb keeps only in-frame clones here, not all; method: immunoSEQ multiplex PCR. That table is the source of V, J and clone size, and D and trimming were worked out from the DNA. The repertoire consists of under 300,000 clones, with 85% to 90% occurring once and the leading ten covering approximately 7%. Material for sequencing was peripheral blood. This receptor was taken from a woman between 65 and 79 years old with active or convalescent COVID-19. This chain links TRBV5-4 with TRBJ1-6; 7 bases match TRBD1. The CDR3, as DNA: TGTGCCAGCAGCTTACAGGGGTTAATTTCACCCCTCCACTTT. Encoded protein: CASSLQGLISPLHF.